This T cell receptor (beta chain) comes out of a study of CD8 T cells in ankylosing spondylitis. Findings of the study overall: Within peripheral blood, clones linked to disease were CD8+ and relatively rare. Made up of about eight highly homologous variants, a TCR beta motif appeared characteristic of ankylosing spondylitis blood. The study looked at matched synovial fluid samples from ankylosing spondylitis patients. Disease-linked clones were reported to be significantly enriched there. Reactive arthritis synovial fluid and blood previously showed some of these motif variants.

Germline trimming cut 8 bases from V and 5 bases from J; bases unmatched to any gene: 7. CDR3 size: 13 residues. CDR1 and CDR2 (germline): DFQATT, SNEGSKA (reference sequence). Quantitative barcoded 5'-RACE was used to prepare TCR beta libraries. TCRdb independently ran MiXCR on the 5' RACE reads; one entry per CDR3 protein. The sample holds about 840,000 distinct CDR3 sequences, roughly 10% seen once. About this clonotype itself: Its antigen is not identified.

V and J are TRBV20-1 and TRBJ2-5, with 11 bases aligning to TRBD2. The material sequenced was blood, either unsorted or a sorted T cell fraction (not recorded which). The origin of this receptor is a male donor with ankylosing spondylitis. The CDR3 region is CSPRTSGRETQYF. The CDR3 DNA reads TGCAGTCCCCGGACTAGCGGGCGTGAGACCCAGTACTTC.